The TCR beta chain under discussion was sequenced for a study of response to subunit inactivated influenza vaccine. Study results and caveats: That few new T cells are recruited by each seasonal influenza vaccination was the authors' suggestion.

The germline V and J ends were trimmed by 5 bases and 1 base, with 13 bases remaining between them. The CDR3 has 14 amino acids. From germline, CDR1 is DFQATT and CDR2 SNEGSKA (reference sequence). TCRdb called the RT-PCR reads again in MiXCR, with one record for every CDR3 protein. The table records 450,000 to 600,000 distinct CDR3 sequences, 7.5% to 8.5% of them present only once. Notes on this clonotype: Antigen unknown.

The sequence came from a man aged 45 to 75 who received an inactivated influenza vaccine. Material: PBMCs from blood, obtained approximately 25 months after vaccination. V gene TRBV20-1 combines with J gene TRBJ2-3; D ambiguous. CDR3 DNA: TGCAGTGCTCCATACCCCCAGGGCACAGATACGCAGTATTTT. It encodes CSAPYPQGTDTQYF.